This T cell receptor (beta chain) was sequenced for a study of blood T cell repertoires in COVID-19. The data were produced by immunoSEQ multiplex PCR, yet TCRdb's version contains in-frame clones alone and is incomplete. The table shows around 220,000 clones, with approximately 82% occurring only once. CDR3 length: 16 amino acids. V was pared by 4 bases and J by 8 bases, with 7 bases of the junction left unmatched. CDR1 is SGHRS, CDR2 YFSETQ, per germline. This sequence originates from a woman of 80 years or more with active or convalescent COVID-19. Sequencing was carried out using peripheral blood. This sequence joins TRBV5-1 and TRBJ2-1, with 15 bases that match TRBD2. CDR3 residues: CASSLGLAGGLDEQFF. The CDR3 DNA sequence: TGCGCCAGCAGCCTAGGACTAGCGGGGGGGTTGGATGAGCAGTTCTTC.